This T cell receptor (beta chain) is from a study of blood T cell repertoires in COVID-19. Background on the study: PBMCs, B-cell-depleted T cells, or T cells provided the cDNA or gDNA that made up the material.

Authors' processing steps: Amplification of reference gene primers was used by the study to estimate nucleated cell counts. Clones were read by immunoSEQ multiplex PCR, and TCRdb kept only the in-frame ones, dropping some. V, J and clone size were drawn from that table, and D and trimming were deduced from the DNA. Of under 150,000 clones listed, approximately 88% were seen once; the top ten hold about 8.5%. The CDR3 is made up of 12 amino acids. Trimming at V came to 11 bases and at J to 4 bases, leaving 7 bases not matched to a gene. Germline V gives CDR1 MGHDK, CDR2 SYGVNS. Sequenced material: peripheral blood. The rearrangement links TRBV25-1 to TRBJ1-2; TRBD1 agrees at 7 bases. The TCR sequence derives from a woman aged 35 to 49 with acute or convalescent COVID-19. CDR3 coding DNA: TGTGCCTGTCGGGACAGATTCTATGGCTACACCTTC. Its translation: CACRDRFYGYTF.